The rows below give T cell receptor beta chains drawn from one sample of a study of Graves' ophthalmopathy and Graves' hyperthyroidism. TCRdb passed the multiplex PCR reads through MiXCR, listing each CDR3 protein once. Of about 480,000 distinct CDR3 sequences in the sample, around 14% are singletons; the top ten hold about 9.4%. The sequencing sample was made of blood. The receptors were sampled from a woman aged 25 to 39 with Graves' ophthalmopathy. Both conserved end residues are part of each CDR3. The D gene is left open where the match is weak. Clone size is stated in some rows and not others, as once, few, many or a class when expanded.

clone size,D gene,J gene,V gene,CDR3 DNA,CDR3 protein
many,NA,TRBJ1-2,TRBV27,TGTGCCAGCAGTTTTCAAGGGGTTAATGGCTACACCTTC,CASSFQGVNGYTF
many,NA,TRBJ1-5,TRBV19,TGTGCCAGTAGGGACACAGGCTTGAGTCAGCCCCAGCATTTT,CASRDTGLSQPQHF
many,NA,TRBJ1-1,TRBV29-1,TGCAGCGTTGCTGGGGCTGAAGCTTTCTTT,CSVAGAEAFF
many,TRBD1,TRBJ2-5,TRBV5-5,TGTGCCAGCAGCCCAAATGGACAGGGTCTAGGGGAGACCCAGTACTTC,CASSPNGQGLGETQYF
many,TRBD2,TRBJ2-7,TRBV19,TGTGCCAGTAGTATCCTAGCGGGAGGCTCCTACGAGCAGTACTTC,CASSILAGGSYEQYF
NA,NA,TRBJ2-7,TRBV4-1,TGCGCCAGCAGCCAAGAATGGGGCCGGGGATACGAGCAGTACTTC,CASSQEWGRGYEQYF
many,NA,TRBJ1-2,TRBV28,TGTGCCAGCAGTTTATTTCTGGGCACGAGATATGGCTACACCTTC,CASSLFLGTRYGYTF
many,NA,TRBJ1-6,TRBV3-1,TGTGCCAGCAGCCGGGGGAGTGTCACCCTCCACTTT,CASSRGSVTLHF
many,NA,TRBJ2-7,TRBV29-1,TGCAGCGCGAGCGACCCACTTTACGAGCAGTACTTC,CSASDPLYEQYF
many,NA,TRBJ2-7,TRBV7-2,TGTGCCAGCAGCTTAGGTGGATTTTGGGAGCAGTACTTC,CASSLGGFWEQYF
many,TRBD1,TRBJ2-7,TRBV18,TGTGCCAGCTCACCGCTGCCGGGACAGGGGTCCTACGAGCAGTACTTC,CASSPLPGQGSYEQYF
few,NA,TRBJ1-3,TRBV11-1,TGTGCCAGCAGCTTGCCCACAGGGCTCTCTGGAAACACCATATATTTT,CASSLPTGLSGNTIYF
many,NA,TRBJ1-3,TRBV12-3/TRBV12-4,TGTGCCAGCAGTTTAGCCGCAGGGAGTGGAAACACCATATATTTT,CASSLAAGSGNTIYF
many,NA,TRBJ1-2,TRBV28,TGTGCCAGCCATAAACTCGGCAACTATGGCTACACCTTC,CASHKLGNYGYTF
many,NA,TRBJ2-7,TRBV2,TGTGCCAGCAGTGAAGAGAGCTACGAGCAGTACTTC,CASSEESYEQYF
few,NA,TRBJ1-6,TRBV20-1,TGCAGTGCTAGAGATGCAGGAGGACTCTTCCTATATAATTCACCCCTCCACTTT,CSARDAGGLFLYNSPLHF
many,NA,TRBJ2-5,TRBV24-1,TGTGCCACCAGTGGCCAAGGAAAGGAGACCCAGTACTTC,CATSGQGKETQYF
few,NA,TRBJ2-4,TRBV7-2,TGTGCCAGCAGCTTATCAAGGGACATTAAGTACTTC,CASSLSRDIKYF
many,NA,TRBJ1-2,TRBV28,TGTGCCAGCGCTCTTAGGGGTTATGGCTACACCTTC,CASALRGYGYTF
many,NA,TRBJ1-5,TRBV6-1,TGTGCCAGCCTGAAGGGTGGTGGCAATCAGCCCCAGCATTTT,CASLKGGGNQPQHF
NA,NA,TRBJ1-1,TRBV12-3/TRBV12-4,TGTGCCAGCAGTTTGATTCGGGGAAACACTGAAGCTTTCTTT,CASSLIRGNTEAFF
NA,TRBD1,TRBJ1-2,TRBV6-1,TGTGCCAGCAGTCCACAGGGGTGGGACTATGGCTACACCTTC,CASSPQGWDYGYTF
many,TRBD1,TRBJ2-7,TRBV27,TGTGCCAGCAGCCCCTTAGGGACAGGGGGCCACGAGCAGTACTTC,CASSPLGTGGHEQYF
many,TRBD1,TRBJ2-7,TRBV28,TGTGCCAGTTCCGGGACAGTGGGAGCCTACGAGCAGTACTTC,CASSGTVGAYEQYF